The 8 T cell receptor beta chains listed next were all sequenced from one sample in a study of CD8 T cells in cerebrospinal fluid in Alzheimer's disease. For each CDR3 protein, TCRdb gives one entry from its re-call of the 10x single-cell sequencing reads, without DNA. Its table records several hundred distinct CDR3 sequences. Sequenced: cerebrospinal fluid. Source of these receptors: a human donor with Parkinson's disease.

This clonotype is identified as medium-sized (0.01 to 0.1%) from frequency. This chain's CDR3 is CASRAGSGANVLTF. This chain uses TRBV12-3 or TRBV12-4 with TRBJ2-6. The CDR3 has 14 amino acids.

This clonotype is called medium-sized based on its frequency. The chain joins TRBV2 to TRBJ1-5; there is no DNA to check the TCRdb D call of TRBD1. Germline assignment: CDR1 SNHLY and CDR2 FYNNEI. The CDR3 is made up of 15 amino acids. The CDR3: CASNGDRGGTQPQHF. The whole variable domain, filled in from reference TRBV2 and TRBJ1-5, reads EPEVTQTPSHQVTQMGQEVILRCVPISNHLYFYWYRQILGQKVEFLVSFYNNEISEKSEIFDDQFSVERPDGSNFTLKIRSTKLEDSAMYFCASNGDRGGTQPQHFGDGTRLSIL.

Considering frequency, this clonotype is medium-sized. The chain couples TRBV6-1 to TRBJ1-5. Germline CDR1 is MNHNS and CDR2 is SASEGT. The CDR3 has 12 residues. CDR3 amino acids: CASSEGNQPQHF.

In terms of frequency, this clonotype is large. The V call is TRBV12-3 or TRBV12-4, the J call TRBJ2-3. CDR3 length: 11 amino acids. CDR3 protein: CASSWKDTQYF.

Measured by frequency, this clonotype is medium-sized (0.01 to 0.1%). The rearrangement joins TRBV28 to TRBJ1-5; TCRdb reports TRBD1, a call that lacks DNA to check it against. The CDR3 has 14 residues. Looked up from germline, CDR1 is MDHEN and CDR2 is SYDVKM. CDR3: CASRAHGGPQPQHF.

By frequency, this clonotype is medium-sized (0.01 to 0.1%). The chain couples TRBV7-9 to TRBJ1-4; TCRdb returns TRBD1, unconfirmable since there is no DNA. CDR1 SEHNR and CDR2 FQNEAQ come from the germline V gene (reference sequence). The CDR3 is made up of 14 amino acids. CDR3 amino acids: CASSPGQVNEKLFF.

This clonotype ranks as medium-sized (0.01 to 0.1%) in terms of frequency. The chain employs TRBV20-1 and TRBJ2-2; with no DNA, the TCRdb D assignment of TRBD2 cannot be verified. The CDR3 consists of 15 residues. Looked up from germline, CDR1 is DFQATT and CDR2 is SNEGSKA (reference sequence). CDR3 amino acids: CSASTSGIVTGELFF.

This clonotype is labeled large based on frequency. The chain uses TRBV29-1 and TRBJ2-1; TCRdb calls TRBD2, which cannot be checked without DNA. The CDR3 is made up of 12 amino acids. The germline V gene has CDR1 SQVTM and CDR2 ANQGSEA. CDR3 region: CSVEPTRNEQFF.